These 10 T cell receptor beta chains were sequenced from one sample in a study of shared clonotypes between healthy human individuals. Assay: immunoSEQ multiplex PCR; the TCRdb copy retains only in-frame clones and omits some. The table lists 300,000 to 400,000 clones, less than 75% of them singletons. Sequences were obtained from memory CD4+ T cells sorted from blood. Subset indicated: CD45RA-negative fraction. These receptors were obtained from a man aged 25-45 years in good health.

This chain links TRBV5-1 with TRBJ2-2, with 9 bases fitting TRBD1. V was clipped by 7 bases and J by 7 bases; unmatched bases: 5. This CDR3 comprises 13 residues. CDR1 is SGHRS and CDR2 is YFSETQ in the germline V gene. CDR3 in amino acids: CASGETGGGELFF. CDR3 DNA: TGCGCCAGCGGCGAGACAGGGGGCGGGGAGCTGTTTTTT.

CDR3 DNA: TGTGCCAGCAGCCTCGCGACTCAAGCCGGGGGCTACACCTTC. As protein: CASSLATQAGGYTF. The chain carries TRBV7-9 and TRBJ1-2; D remains ambiguous. Trimming took off 5 bases at V and 8 bases at J, with 18 bases between the two ends. CDR1 SEHNR and CDR2 FQNEAQ come from the germline V gene (reference sequence). This CDR3 region has 14 residues.

The CDR3 DNA sequence: TGTGCCAGCACATCAGGGGGAGAACGTGAAAAACTGTTTTTT. This gives the protein CASTSGGEREKLFF. The chain joins TRBV21-1 to TRBJ1-4; no DNA check was done on the table's D call, TRBD1. TRBV21-1 is noted as a pseudogene. CDR3 length: 14 amino acids.

The chain couples TRBV10-3 to TRBJ2-3; D may be TRBD2 (7 bases). CDR1 and CDR2 from the germline V gene are ENHRY and SYGVKD. CDR3 size: 17 residues. Trimming removed 1 base from V and 1 base from J, with 15 bases in between. The CDR3 region has the DNA TGTGCCATCAGTGAGTACAGGGCTAGCGGCCGCACAGATACGCAGTATTTT. Translation gives CAISEYRASGRTDTQYF.

This clone is a singleton in its sample. Germline is not matched at one junction end, which may reflect a read error. This sequence joins TRBV7-7 and TRBJ2-3; D is ambiguous. Germline CDR1 SSHAT, CDR2 FNYEAQ (reference sequence). This CDR3 has 13 amino acids. CDR3 protein: CASSFTKTDTQYF. The CDR3 DNA follows: TGTGCTAGCAGCTTTACGAAAACAGATACGCAGTATTTT.

The chain is built from TRBV2 and TRBJ2-5; tentative D call: TRBD2 (7 bases). V lost 2 bases and J lost 6, with 13 bases in between. The germline V gene has CDR1 SNHLY and CDR2 FYNNEI. The CDR3 contains 14 residues. The CDR3: CASSESGGLKTQYF. DNA for the CDR3: TGTGCCAGCAGTGAATCGGGGGGCCTGAAGACCCAGTACTTC.

This chain links TRBV11-3 with TRBJ2-5; a possible D gene is TRBD2 (5 bases). This CDR3 region has 13 residues. The V end lost 8 bases, the J end lost 5 bases, and 15 bases lay between the germline ends. Germline V lookup: CDR1 SGHNT, CDR2 YENEEA. CDR3 region: CASSGGPQETQYF. In DNA, the CDR3 is TGTGCCAGCTCAGGCGGGCCCCAGGAGACCCAGTACTTC.

This sequence joins TRBV5-6 and TRBJ2-1, with 7 bases fitting TRBD1. V shed 7 bases, J shed 1 base, and the junction held 2 bases outside the gene matches. The germline V gene has CDR1 SGHDT and CDR2 YYEEEE. The CDR3 runs to 13 residues. CDR3 nucleotide sequence: TGTGCCAGCGAGGGGGCGTCCTACAATGAGCAGTTCTTC. Protein: CASEGASYNEQFF.

The chain recombines TRBV5-4 with TRBJ2-3, with TRBD2 identical over 7 bases. CDR1 and CDR2 from the germline V gene are SGHNT and YYREEE (reference sequence). This CDR3 spans 14 amino acids. V dropped 4 bases and J dropped 1; count of bases not matched to a gene: 3. The CDR3, as DNA: TGTGCCAGCAGCGGGGGGAGGGGCACAGATACGCAGTATTTT. This codes for CASSGGRGTDTQYF.

The V call is TRBV28, the J call TRBJ1-2; D perhaps matches TRBD1 (6 bases). The CDR3 sequence is 16 residues long. Trimming pared 0 bases from V and 4 bases from J, leaving 15 bases between. Looked up from germline, CDR1 is MDHEN and CDR2 is SYDVKM. CDR3: CASSLWAGTRIYGYTF. The CDR3 DNA follows: TGTGCCAGCAGTTTATGGGCGGGGACACGTATCTATGGCTACACCTTC.